The rows below give T cell receptor beta chains drawn from one sample of a study of blood T cell repertoires in COVID-19. The data were produced by immunoSEQ multiplex PCR, yet TCRdb's version contains in-frame clones alone and is incomplete. The sample holds some 670,000 clones, about 90% seen once. Sequenced material: peripheral blood. These receptors were collected from a woman between 18 and 29 years old with acute or convalescent COVID-19. Each CDR3 is given with its conserved first and last residue. D genes are given only for firm matches. Expanded clones are given a class, and other clones once, few, many or no size at all.

d_call,j_call,v_call,clone_size,cdr3_nt,cdr3_aa
NA,TRBJ1-2,TRBV2,NA,TGTGCCAGCCCGCCCGGCCCGGGACTTTACCTTTATGGCTACACCTTC,CASPPGPGLYLYGYTF
NA,TRBJ1-2,TRBV5-6,NA,TGTGCCAGCAGCGCAGGATATGGCTACACCTTC,CASSAGYGYTF
NA,TRBJ2-7,TRBV10-3,NA,TGTGCCATCCGGGGTGTGGACGAGCAGTACTTC,CAIRGVDEQYF
TRBD1,TRBJ2-7,TRBV19,once,TGTGCCAGTAGTCCCGGGACAGGGGCCTACGAGCAGTACTTC,CASSPGTGAYEQYF
NA,TRBJ1-2,TRBV15,NA,TGTGCCACCGCAGGAAGGACGTCCGGGGGACTTGGCTACACCTTC,CATAGRTSGGLGYTF
NA,TRBJ1-1,TRBV30,NA,TGTGCCTGGAGTGTAACGGGGATCGCTTTCTTT,CAWSVTGIAFF
TRBD2,TRBJ2-7,TRBV7-2,NA,TGTGCCAGCAGCTTAGAAGGGACTAGCGGATCCTACGAGCAGTACTTC,CASSLEGTSGSYEQYF
NA,TRBJ2-5,TRBV3-1/TRBV3-2,NA,TGTGCCAGCAGCCAAGGACGTGGCGGGGCTTACCCAGAGACCCAGTACTTC,CASSQGRGGAYPETQYF
NA,TRBJ1-1,TRBV5-1,NA,TGCGCCAGCAGCGCTCGTTTGGGACAAATGAACACTGAAGCTTTCTTT,CASSARLGQMNTEAFF
NA,TRBJ1-6,TRBV9,NA,TGTGCCAGCAGCCTCCAGGGTGGGGTCTCCTATAATTCACCCCTCCACTTT,CASSLQGGVSYNSPLHF
NA,TRBJ1-2,TRBV4-3,NA,TGCGCCAGCAGCCAAGATCGGACACCCTATGGCTACACCTTC,CASSQDRTPYGYTF
NA,TRBJ1-5,TRBV4-2,NA,TGTGCCAGCAGCCAAGATCGGGGCAATCAGCCCCAGCATTTT,CASSQDRGNQPQHF
TRBD1,TRBJ2-7,TRBV5-6,NA,TGTGCCAGCACCGTGACAGGGTGGTCCTACGAGCAGTACTTC,CASTVTGWSYEQYF
NA,TRBJ2-3,TRBV5-6,NA,TGTGCCAGCAGTTCAGGATCAGATACGCAGTATTTT,CASSSGSDTQYF
TRBD2,TRBJ2-3,TRBV6-4,NA,TGTGCCAGCAGTGCCGCCCTAGCGGGGGGCGGCGACACGCAGTATTTT,CASSAALAGGGDTQYF